This T cell receptor beta chain was captured by sequencing in a study of T cells in localized non-small cell lung cancer. Measured with immunoSEQ multiplex PCR; TCRdb has only the in-frame clones, and not every one. The data contain tens of thousands of clones, 80% to 90% of them singletons. The study, taken as a whole, reports: Adjacent lung tissue had a median approximately 57 of the top 100 clones found in the tumor. Elevated blood T cell density was associated with longer overall survival.

Turning to this clone: Its antigen is currently unknown.

CDR1 is MDHEN, CDR2 SYDVKM, per germline. The V segment lost 2 bases and the J segment 2 bases; nucleotides outside the gene matches: 11. The CDR3 sequence is 17 residues long. The genes are TRBV28 and TRBJ1-2; 7 positions match TRBD1. Material: peripheral blood, obtained before any cancer treatment. The origin of this receptor is an older female donor with stage I lung adenocarcinoma. The CDR3 coding sequence is TGTGCCAGCAGTTTAACTGGGCGGAGGGGGCCGAACTATGGCTACACCTTC. Amino acids: CASSLTGRRGPNYGYTF.